This TCR beta chain is drawn from a study of a mutant IDH1 vaccine in newly diagnosed glioma (dated by TCRdb to the early 2020s). For the study in its entirety: Patients were given eight vaccinations, in weeks 1, 3, 5, 7, 11, 15, 19 and 23, which matched visits V03 through V10. Longitudinal TCRB deep sequencing was performed for fewer than 30 treated patients wherever samples were available for exploratory analyses. The approximately 33 treated patients were about 60% male and about 40% female, with a mean age of about 43 years. Peripheral blood was drawn at six visits: V03 (baseline), V05, V07, V10, V12 and V13. Prior to enrollment, standard therapy consisting of radiotherapy alone, temozolomide alone, or radiochemotherapy with temozolomide had been administered to patients, with the combination being received by most patients. Vaccination started 4-6 weeks after radiotherapy alone, or was given together with temozolomide cycles in the groups whose treatment included chemotherapy. Here is what the overall study found, with its caveats: Immune responses induced by the vaccine were seen in approximately 92% of patients across multiple MHC alleles. The authors noted that analyses of patient blood samples could not be reproduced because of sample limitations. Pseudoprogression appeared unrelated to alterations in the top peripheral T cell clonotypes detected by TCRB sequencing. PBMC samples for TCRB deep sequencing were selected based on availability.

The time point label on this specimen signifies: week 23, last vaccination. Each vaccine dose, consisting of 300 ug of a 20-mer mutant IDH1 peptide in Montanide, was administered subcutaneously with topical imiquimod. Newly diagnosed WHO grade 3 or 4 IDH1-mutant astrocytomas showing loss of nuclear ATRX were present in the donors. The samples were drawn from NOA16, a multicentre, single-arm, open-label phase I trial in Germany that tested a mutant IDH1 peptide vaccine in humans for the first time. The DNeasy Blood and Tissue Kit was used to extract genomic DNA from EDTA blood for TCRB sequencing. Trimming takes 3 bases off V and 7 bases off J; junction bases not matched to a gene: 9. The germline V gene (reference sequence) specifies GTSNPN as CDR1 and SVGIG as CDR2. The CDR3 goes from the cysteine to the phenylalanine over 14 residues. Just CDR3 DNA is preserved here, 42 bases in frame from base 1.

Library creation used the immunoSEQ multiplex PCR assay. Following the manufacturer's protocol, the hsTCRB Kit was used to amplify rearranged TCR beta chain sequences. Sequencing of TCRB libraries was carried out on an Illumina MiSeq. The authors processed their data as follows. Demultiplexing, trimming and gene mapping were performed with the kit vendor's proprietary platform. The clones in this table, taken by TCRdb from immuneACCESS, are in-frame only. Not every clone is retained; where verified, under half of the shortfall comes from an unresolved V gene, and the cause of the rest is unknown. That table is the source of V, J and clone size, and D and trimming were worked out from the DNA. The sample contains around 78,000 clones, approximately 85% of them found a single time. 2% to 2.5% of the sample is taken by the ten largest. With respect to this clone: No antigen is known for it. Qualities for individual bases were not recorded, and no much larger clone is one base off.

The clonotype originates from a man under 40 with glioma. Some clones in this sample may be carry-over from other donors' samples. The chain is made from TRBV30 and TRBJ1-2, with 9 junctional bases fitting TRBD1. The sample in question was PBMCs, obtained from a glioma patient whose treatment included an IDH1 peptide vaccine. The nucleotide sequence reads TGTGCCTGGAGCCCGTTACAGGGGGCCAGTGGCTACACCTTC. It codes for CAWSPLQGASGYTF.